This T cell receptor beta chain was retrieved from a study of T cells in Graves' hyperthyroidism and ophthalmopathy. Amplified TCR beta CDR3 regions came from RNA transcripts. The primer set for the first-round RT-PCR of the TCR CDR3 was HTBI. TCRdb re-called the multiplex PCR reads through MiXCR, storing one row per CDR3 protein. Among 500,000 or so distinct CDR3 sequences listed, about a sixth were seen once. The CDR3 contains 13 residues. Germline loops: CDR1 SGHAT, CDR2 FQDESV (reference sequence). V was clipped by 3 bases and J by 9 bases, with 12 bases between them. Study findings and constraints: Ophthalmopathy and stable hyperthyroidism were separated by a 13 V-J model.

Ten or more counts support this clonotype. Its antigen is still unknown. The sample taken for sequencing was blood. This TCR derives from a woman aged 18-29 years with Graves' ophthalmopathy. The V gene is TRBV11-1, the J gene TRBJ2-1; tentatively, D is TRBD1 or TRBD2 (6 bases each). The CDR3 DNA reads TGTGCCAGCAGCTTCAGGGGAGGACTTGAGCAGTTCTTC. It translates to CASSFRGGLEQFF.